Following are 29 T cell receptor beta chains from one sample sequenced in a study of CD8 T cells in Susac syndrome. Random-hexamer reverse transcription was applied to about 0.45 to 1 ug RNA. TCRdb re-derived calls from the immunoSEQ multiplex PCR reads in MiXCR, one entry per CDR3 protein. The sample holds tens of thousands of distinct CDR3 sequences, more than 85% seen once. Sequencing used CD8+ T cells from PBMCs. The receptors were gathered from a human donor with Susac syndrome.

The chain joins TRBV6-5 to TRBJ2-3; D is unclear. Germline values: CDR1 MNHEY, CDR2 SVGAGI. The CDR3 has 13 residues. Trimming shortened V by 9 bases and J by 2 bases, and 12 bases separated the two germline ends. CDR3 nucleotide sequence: TGTGCCAGTCGACAATTCTCCACAGATACGCAGTATTTT. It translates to CASRQFSTDTQYF.

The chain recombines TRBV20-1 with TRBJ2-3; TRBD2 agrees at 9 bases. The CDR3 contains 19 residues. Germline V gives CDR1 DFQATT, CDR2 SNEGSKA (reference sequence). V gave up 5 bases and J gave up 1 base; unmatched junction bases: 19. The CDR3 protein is CSAPPEVPSGNWGTDTQYF. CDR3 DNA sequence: TGCAGTGCTCCCCCGGAGGTCCCTAGCGGGAACTGGGGCACAGATACGCAGTATTTT.

CDR3 in DNA: TGTGCCAGCAGTGGTGGGGTCGAAGTAACCGGGGAGCTGTTTTTT. It codes for CASSGGVEVTGELFF. The gene calls are TRBV2 and TRBJ2-2, with no clear D. The CDR3 is 15 amino acids. V lost 4 bases to trimming and J lost 5 bases, with 14 bases between them. Germline V gives CDR1 SNHLY, CDR2 FYNNEI.

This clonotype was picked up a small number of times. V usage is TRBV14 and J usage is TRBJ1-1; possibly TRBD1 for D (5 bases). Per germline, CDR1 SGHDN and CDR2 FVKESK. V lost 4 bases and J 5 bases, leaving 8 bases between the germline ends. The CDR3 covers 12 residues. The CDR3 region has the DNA TGTGCCAGCAGCCCTCAGGGTACTGAAGCTTTCTTT. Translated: CASSPQGTEAFF.

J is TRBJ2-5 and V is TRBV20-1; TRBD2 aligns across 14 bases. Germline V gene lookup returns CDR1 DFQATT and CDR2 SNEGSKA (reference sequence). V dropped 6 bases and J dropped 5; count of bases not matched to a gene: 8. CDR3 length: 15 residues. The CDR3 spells CSAMGLAGVGETQYF. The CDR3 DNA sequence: TGCAGTGCCATGGGACTAGCGGGAGTAGGGGAGACCCAGTACTTC.

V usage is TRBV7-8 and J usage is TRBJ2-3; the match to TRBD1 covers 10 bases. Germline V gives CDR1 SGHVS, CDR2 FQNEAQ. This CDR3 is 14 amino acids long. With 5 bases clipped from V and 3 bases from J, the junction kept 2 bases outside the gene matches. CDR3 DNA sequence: TGTGCCAGCAGCACGGGACAGGGGACAGATACGCAGTATTTT. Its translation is CASSTGQGTDTQYF.

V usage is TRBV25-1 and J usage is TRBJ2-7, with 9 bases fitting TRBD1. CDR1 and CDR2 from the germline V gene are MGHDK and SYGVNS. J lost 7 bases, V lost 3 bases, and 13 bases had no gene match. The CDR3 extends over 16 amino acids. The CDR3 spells CASSEGTGTGRVEQYF. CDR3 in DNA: TGTGCCAGCAGTGAGGGAACCGGGACAGGGCGAGTTGAGCAGTACTTC.

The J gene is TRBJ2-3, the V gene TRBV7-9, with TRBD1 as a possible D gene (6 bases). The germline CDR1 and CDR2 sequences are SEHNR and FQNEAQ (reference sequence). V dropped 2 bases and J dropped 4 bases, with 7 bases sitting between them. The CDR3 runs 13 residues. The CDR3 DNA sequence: TGTGCCAGCAGCTTATCAGGGGCAGATACGCAGTATTTT. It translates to CASSLSGADTQYF.

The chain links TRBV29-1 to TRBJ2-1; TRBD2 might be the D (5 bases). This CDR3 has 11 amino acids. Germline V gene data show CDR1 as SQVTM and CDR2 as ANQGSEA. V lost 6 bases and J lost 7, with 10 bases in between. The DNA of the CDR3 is TGCAGCGTCGGACTCCCAAATGAGCAGTTCTTC. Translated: CSVGLPNEQFF.

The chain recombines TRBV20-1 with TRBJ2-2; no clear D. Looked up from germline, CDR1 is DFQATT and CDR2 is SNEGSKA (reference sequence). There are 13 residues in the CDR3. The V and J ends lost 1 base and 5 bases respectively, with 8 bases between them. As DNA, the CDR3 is TGCAGTGCTAGAGTTAGTGGGACCGGGGAGCTGTTTTTT. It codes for CSARVSGTGELFF.

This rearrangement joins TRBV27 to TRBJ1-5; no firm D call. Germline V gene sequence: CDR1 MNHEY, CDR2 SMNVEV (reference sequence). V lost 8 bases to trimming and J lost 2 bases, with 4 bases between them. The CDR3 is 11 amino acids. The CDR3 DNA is TGTGCCAGCCACTGCAATCAGCCCCAGCATTTT. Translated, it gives CASHCNQPQHF.

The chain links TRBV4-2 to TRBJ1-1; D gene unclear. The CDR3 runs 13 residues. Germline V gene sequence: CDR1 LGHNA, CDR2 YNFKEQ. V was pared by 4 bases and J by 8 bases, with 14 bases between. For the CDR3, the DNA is TGTGCCAGCAGCCCAGTGAGGACGGACGAAGCTTTCTTT. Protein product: CASSPVRTDEAFF.

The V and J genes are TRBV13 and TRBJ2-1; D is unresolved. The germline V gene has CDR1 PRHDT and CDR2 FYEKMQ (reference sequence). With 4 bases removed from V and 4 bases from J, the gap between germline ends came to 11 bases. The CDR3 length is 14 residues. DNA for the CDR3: TGTGCCAGCAGCTCGTCGGACGGATACAATGAGCAGTTCTTC. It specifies CASSSSDGYNEQFF. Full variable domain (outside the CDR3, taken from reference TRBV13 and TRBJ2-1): AAGVIQSPRHLIKEKRETATLKCYPIPRHDTVYWYQQGPGQDPQFLISFYEKMQSDKGSIPDRFSAQQFSDYHSELNMSSLELGDSALYFCASSSSDGYNEQFFGPGTRLTVL.

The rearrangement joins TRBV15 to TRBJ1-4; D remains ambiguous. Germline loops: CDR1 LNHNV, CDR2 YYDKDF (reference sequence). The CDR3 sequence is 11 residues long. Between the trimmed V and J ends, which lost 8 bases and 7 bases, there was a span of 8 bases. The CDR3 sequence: CATGVGEKLFF. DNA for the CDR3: TGTGCCACCGGAGTCGGTGAAAAACTGTTTTTT.

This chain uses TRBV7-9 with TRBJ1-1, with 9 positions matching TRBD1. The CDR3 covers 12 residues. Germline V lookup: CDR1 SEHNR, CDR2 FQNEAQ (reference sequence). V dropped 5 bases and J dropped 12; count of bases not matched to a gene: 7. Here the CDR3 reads CASSGRQGEPFF. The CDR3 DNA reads TGTGCCAGCAGCGGTAGACAGGGGGAACCTTTCTTT. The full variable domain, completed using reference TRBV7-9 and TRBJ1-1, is DTGVSQNPRHKITKRGQNVTFRCDPISEHNRLYWYRQTLGQGPEFLTYFQNEAQLEKSRLLSDRFSAERPKGSFSTLEIQRTEQGDSAMYLCASSGRQGEPFFGQGTRLTVV.

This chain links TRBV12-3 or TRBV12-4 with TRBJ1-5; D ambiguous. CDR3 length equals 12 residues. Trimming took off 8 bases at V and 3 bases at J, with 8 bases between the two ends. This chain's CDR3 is CASRRDNQPQHF. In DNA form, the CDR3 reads TGTGCCAGCCGCCGGGACAATCAGCCCCAGCATTTT.

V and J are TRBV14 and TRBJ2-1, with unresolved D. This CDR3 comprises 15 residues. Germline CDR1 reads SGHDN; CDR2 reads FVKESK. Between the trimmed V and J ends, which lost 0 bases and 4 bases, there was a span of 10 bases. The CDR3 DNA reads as TGTGCCAGCAGCCAAGATCGGAACCCATACAATGAGCAGTTCTTC. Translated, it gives CASSQDRNPYNEQFF.

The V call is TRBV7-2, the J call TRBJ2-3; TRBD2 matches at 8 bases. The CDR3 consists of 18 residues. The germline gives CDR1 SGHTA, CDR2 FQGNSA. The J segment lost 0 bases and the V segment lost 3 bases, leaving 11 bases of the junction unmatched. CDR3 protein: CASSFNPGTRGSTDTQYF. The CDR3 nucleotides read TGTGCCAGCAGCTTCAATCCCGGGACTAGGGGTAGCACAGATACGCAGTATTTT.

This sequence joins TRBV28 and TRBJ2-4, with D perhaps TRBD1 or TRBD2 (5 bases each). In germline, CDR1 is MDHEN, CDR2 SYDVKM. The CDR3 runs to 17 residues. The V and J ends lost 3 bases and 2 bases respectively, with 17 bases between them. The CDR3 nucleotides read TGTGCCAGCAGTTTGTGGGGGATTACCCCTACCAAAAACATTCAGTACTTC. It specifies CASSLWGITPTKNIQYF.

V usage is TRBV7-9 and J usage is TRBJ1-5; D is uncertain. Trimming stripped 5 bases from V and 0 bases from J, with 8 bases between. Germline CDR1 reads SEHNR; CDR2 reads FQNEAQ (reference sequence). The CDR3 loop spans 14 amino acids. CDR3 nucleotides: TGTGCCAGCAGCCGCGGAAATAGCAATCAGCCCCAGCATTTT. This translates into CASSRGNSNQPQHF.

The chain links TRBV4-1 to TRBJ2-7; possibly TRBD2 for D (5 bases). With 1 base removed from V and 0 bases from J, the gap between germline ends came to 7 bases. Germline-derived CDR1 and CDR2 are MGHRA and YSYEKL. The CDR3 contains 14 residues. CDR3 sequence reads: CASSQAEASYEQYF. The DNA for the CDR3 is TGCGCCAGCAGCCAAGCGGAGGCCTCCTACGAGCAGTACTTC.

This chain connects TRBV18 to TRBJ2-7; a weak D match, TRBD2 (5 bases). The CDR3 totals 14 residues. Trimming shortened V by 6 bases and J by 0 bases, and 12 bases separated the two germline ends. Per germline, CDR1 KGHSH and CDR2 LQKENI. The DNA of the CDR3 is TGTGCCAGCTCGGAGGAGACAAACTCCTACGAGCAGTACTTC. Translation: CASSEETNSYEQYF.

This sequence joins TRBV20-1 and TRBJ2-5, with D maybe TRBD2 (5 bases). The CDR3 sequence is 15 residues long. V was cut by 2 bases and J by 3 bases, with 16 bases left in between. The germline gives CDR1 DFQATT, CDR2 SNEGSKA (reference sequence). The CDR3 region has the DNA TGCAGTGCTAGAAATTCAGCGGACCGAAAAGAGACCCAGTACTTC. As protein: CSARNSADRKETQYF.

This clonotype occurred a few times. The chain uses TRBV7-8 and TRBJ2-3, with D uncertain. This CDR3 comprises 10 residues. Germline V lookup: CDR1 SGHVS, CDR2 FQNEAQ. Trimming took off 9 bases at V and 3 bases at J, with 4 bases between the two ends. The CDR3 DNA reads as TGTGCCAGTGGGACAGATACGCAGTATTTT. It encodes CASGTDTQYF.

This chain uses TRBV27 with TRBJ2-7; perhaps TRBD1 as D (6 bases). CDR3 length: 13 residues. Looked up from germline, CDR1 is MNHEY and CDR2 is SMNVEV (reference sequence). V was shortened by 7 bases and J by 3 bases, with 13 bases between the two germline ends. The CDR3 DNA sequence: TGTGCCAGCAATCCTCAACAGGGCTACGAGCAGTACTTC. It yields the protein CASNPQQGYEQYF.

This chain's CDR3 is CSVEDPGHPNTGELFF. The CDR3 region has the DNA TGCAGCGTTGAAGATCCGGGACACCCGAACACCGGGGAGCTGTTTTTT. The V gene is TRBV29-1, the J gene TRBJ2-2, with D perhaps matching TRBD1 (6 bases). V lost 0 bases and J lost 0, with 11 bases in between. Germline V gene lookup returns CDR1 SQVTM and CDR2 ANQGSEA. This CDR3 has 16 residues.

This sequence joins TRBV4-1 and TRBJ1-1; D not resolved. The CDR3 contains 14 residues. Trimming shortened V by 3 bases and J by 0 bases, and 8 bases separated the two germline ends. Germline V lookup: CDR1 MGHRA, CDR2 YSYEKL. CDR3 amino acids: CASSHAPLNTEAFF. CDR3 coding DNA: TGCGCCAGCAGCCACGCCCCACTGAACACTGAAGCTTTCTTT.

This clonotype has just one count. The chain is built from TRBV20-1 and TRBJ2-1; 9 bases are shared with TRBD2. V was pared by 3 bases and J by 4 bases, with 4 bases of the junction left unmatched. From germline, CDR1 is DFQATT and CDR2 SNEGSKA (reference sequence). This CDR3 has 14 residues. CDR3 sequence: CSARGAGGYNEQFF. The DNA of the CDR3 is TGCAGTGCTAGGGGGGCGGGAGGGTACAATGAGCAGTTCTTC.

The CDR3 loop reads CASSLDKEWETQYF. Here the CDR3 DNA reads TGTGCCAGCAGCTTAGATAAGGAGTGGGAGACCCAGTACTTC. The chain combines TRBV11-2 with TRBJ2-5; D is unclear. Deletions cut 0 bases from V and 5 bases from J, with 10 bases between. The germline CDR1 and CDR2 sequences are SGHAT and FQNNGV. The CDR3 length is 14 residues. The complete variable domain, with remaining parts taken from reference TRBV11-2 and TRBJ2-5, reads EAGVAQSPRYKIIEKRQSVAFWCNPISGHATLYWYQQILGQGPKLLIQFQNNGVVDDSQLPKDRFSAERLKGVDSTLKIQPAKLEDSAVYLCASSLDKEWETQYFGPGTRLLVL.